This T cell receptor (beta chain) emerged from a study of blood T cell repertoires in COVID-19. Study background: The study drew acute and convalescent COVID-19 samples from the United States, Italy and Spain.

In the 2 weeks before study entry, exposed participants met a COVID-19 case, which was PCR-confirmed or clinician-diagnosed. This clone has just a few counts. The V end was cut by 3 bases, the J end by 7 bases, with 10 bases between. The germline V gene encodes CDR1 SGHDN and CDR2 FVKESK. CDR3 length equals 14 residues. Assay used: immunoSEQ multiplex PCR; TCRdb lists only in-frame clones, some missing. Of 250,000 to 300,000 clones in the sample, 82% were seen once. The chain employs TRBV14 and TRBJ1-6, with D possibly matching TRBD1 (5 bases). Input material: PBMCs or T cells enriched from blood (not recorded which). This TCR was sampled from a man aged 35-49 years who had been exposed to COVID-19. The CDR3 nucleotides read TGTGCCAGCAGCCAGGGAGGGACCAATTCACCCCTCCACTTT. Translating gives CASSQGGTNSPLHF.